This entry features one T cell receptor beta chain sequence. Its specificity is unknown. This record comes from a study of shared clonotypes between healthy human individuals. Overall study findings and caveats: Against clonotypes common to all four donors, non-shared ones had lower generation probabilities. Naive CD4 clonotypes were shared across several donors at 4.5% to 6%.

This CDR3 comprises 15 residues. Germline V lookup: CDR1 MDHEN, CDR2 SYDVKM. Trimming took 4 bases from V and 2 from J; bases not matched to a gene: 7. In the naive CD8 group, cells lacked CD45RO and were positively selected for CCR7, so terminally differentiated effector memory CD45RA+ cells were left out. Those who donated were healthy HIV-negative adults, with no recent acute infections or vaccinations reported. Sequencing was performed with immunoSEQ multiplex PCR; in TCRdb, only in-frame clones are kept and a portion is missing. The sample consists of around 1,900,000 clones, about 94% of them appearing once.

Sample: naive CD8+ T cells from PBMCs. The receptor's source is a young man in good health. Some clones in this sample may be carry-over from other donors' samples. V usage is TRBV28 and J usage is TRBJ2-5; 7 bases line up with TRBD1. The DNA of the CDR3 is TGTGCCAGCAGTTCCCCGGGACAGCTACAAGAGACCCAGTACTTC. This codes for CASSSPGQLQETQYF.